The T cell receptor (beta chain) described here comes from a study of blood T cell repertoires in COVID-19. Participant age was about 18 to 100 years, and participants resided in roughly 25 US areas. Participants had their cohort set by participant-reported clinical history. Before being deemed recovered, Cohort 3 donors had two negative PCRs, clearance, or symptom resolution. As handled by the study authors: Reference gene primer amplification in the assay estimated nucleated cell counts. Generated by immunoSEQ multiplex PCR, the TCRdb table keeps only in-frame clones and is missing some. For V, J and clone size, that table is used; D and trimming come from the DNA. The sample holds approximately 130,000 clones, about four fifths seen once. Sequenced sample: PBMCs or T cells enriched from blood (not recorded which). The origin of this receptor is a man aged 25-45 years who had recovered from COVID-19.

The CDR3 DNA reads as TGTGCCAGCAGCTTGGAAGGACTAGCGGGCTCTGGGGCCAACGTCCTGACTTTC. Encoded protein: CASSLEGLAGSGANVLTF. The chain recombines TRBV5-4 with TRBJ2-6, with TRBD2 matching 11 bases. The V gene's germline CDR1 is SGHNT and CDR2 YYREEE (reference sequence). This CDR3 contains 18 residues. Losses at the gene ends were 0 bases for V and 0 bases for J; bases not matched to a gene: 2.